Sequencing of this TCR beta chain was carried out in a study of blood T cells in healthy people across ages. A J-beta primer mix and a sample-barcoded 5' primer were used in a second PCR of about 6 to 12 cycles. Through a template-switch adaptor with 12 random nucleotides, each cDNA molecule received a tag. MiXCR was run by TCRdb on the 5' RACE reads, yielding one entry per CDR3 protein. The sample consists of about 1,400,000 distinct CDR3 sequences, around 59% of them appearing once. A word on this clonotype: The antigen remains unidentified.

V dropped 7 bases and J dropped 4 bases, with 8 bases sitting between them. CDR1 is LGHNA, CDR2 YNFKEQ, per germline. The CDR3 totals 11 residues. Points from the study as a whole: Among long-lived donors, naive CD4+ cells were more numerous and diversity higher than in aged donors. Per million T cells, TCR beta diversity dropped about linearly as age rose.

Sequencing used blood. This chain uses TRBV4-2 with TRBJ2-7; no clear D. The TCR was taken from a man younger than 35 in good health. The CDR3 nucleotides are TGTGCCAGCACCAACCATTACGAGCAGTACTTC. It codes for CASTNHYEQYF.